Detailed here is one T cell receptor beta chain. Its matching antigen is unknown. Germline V gene data show CDR1 as SGHRS and CDR2 as YFSETQ. The CDR3 has 16 amino acids. The V segment lost 5 bases and the J segment 1 base; nucleotides outside the gene matches: 5. Primers included in the PCR were 60 Vbeta and 13 Jbeta primers. In the authors' workflow: An analysis performed later counted about 80 million unique TCR beta chains (roughly 11 million of them shared). Method: immunoSEQ multiplex PCR; TCRdb's copy keeps in-frame clones and lacks some. D and trimming were read from the DNA, whereas the V and J calls and clone size are those reported in that table. The sample has about 89,000 clones; roughly 85% are singletons. The source of the sample is a study of cytomegalovirus exposure and HLA in healthy donors. Notes on the study in general: Later work found most CMV-associated TCR beta chains apparently HLA-restricted. Within an earlier analysis, most TCR beta V segments proved productive either about 87% or about 30% of the time. Specificity for CMV antigens was confirmed in vitro for a few of the CMV-associated chains.

The clonotype originates from a man aged 35 to 55 in good health and CMV-seropositive. Source material: PBMCs. This chain joins TRBV5-1 and TRBJ2-2; 10 nucleotides match TRBD2. The CDR3 nucleotides read TGCGCCAGCAGAGGGACTAGCGTACAGAACACCGGGGAGCTGTTTTTT. Its protein is CASRGTSVQNTGELFF.